This TCR beta chain was sequenced in a study of T cells in Graves' hyperthyroidism and ophthalmopathy. Germline CDR1 and CDR2: SGDLS and YYNGEE. Trimming took 0 bases from V and 6 from J, leaving 10 bases between them. There are 15 residues in the CDR3. Researchers took RNA transcripts and amplified the TCR beta CDR3 regions from them. Using the HTBI primer set, a first-round RT-PCR was run on the TCR CDR3. In TCRdb, the multiplex PCR reads were re-called with MiXCR into one record per CDR3 protein. The sample records hundreds of thousands of distinct CDR3 sequences, approximately 14% being singletons. Study-level points and caveats: Blood shared most expanded thyroid clonotypes above 0.001. The model foresaw ophthalmopathy a median around 6 months prior to onset.

Lactation, pregnancy, other autoimmune disease or uncontrolled infection excluded patients. In regard to this clonotype: Its antigen is not known.

The clonotype was recovered from a woman aged 18 to 35 with Graves' hyperthyroidism. The specimen was blood. The genes are TRBV9 and TRBJ1-6; D call uncertain. The CDR3 nucleotides read TGTGCCAGCAGCGTAGAACAGTCAAGTAATTCACCCCTCCACTTT. Residues: CASSVEQSSNSPLHF.